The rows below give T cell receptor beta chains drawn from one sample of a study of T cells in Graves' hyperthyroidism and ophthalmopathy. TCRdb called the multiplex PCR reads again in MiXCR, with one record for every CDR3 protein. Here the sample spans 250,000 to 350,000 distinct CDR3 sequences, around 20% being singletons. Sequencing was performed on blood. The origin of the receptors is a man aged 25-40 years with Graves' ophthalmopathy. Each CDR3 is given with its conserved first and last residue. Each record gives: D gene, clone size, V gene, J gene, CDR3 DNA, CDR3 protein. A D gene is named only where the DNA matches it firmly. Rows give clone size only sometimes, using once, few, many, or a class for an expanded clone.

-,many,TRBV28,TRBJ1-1,TGTGCCAGCAGTTTTAGCAGAAACACTGAAGCTTTCTTT,CASSFSRNTEAFF
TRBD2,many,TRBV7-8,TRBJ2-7,TGTGCCAGCAGCTGGGAGGCTAGCGGGAGTCGGTACGAGCAGTACTTC,CASSWEASGSRYEQYF
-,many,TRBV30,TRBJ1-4,TGTGCCTGGAGCCCGATAACTAATGAAAAACTGTTTTTT,CAWSPITNEKLFF
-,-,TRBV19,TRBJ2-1,TGTGCCAGTACCTCAAATCGCAATGAGCAGTTCTTC,CASTSNRNEQFF
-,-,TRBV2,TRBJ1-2,TGTGCCAGCAGTGTAGGTCTGGTTCGCTACACCTTC,CASSVGLVRYTF
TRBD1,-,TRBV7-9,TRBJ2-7,TGTGCCAGCAGCCAGGGACAGGGCCAGAAGTACGAGCAGTACTTC,CASSQGQGQKYEQYF
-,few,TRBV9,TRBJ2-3,TGTGCCAGCAGCGCCCGACTAGGTTTGGGGACAGATACGCAGTATTTT,CASSARLGLGTDTQYF
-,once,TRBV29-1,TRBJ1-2,TGCAGCGCGGGGGGAGGAAACTATGGCTACACCTTC,CSAGGGNYGYTF
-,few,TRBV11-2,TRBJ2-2,TGTGCCAGCAGCTTAAGGGACGCTTCCGGGGAGCTGTTTTTT,CASSLRDASGELFF
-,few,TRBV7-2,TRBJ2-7,TGTGCCAGCAGCCAAGATTCCGAGCAGTACTTC,CASSQDSEQYF
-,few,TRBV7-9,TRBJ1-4,TGTGCCAGCAGGCCTGGTTCTGGAACTAATGAAAAACTGTTTTTT,CASRPGSGTNEKLFF
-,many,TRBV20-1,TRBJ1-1,TGCAGTGCTAGAGGTGGGGCGCTGTACGGAGCTTTCTTT,CSARGGALYGAFF
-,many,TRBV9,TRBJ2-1,TGTGCCAGCAGCGTAGACGGGGACTACAATGAGCAGTTCTTC,CASSVDGDYNEQFF
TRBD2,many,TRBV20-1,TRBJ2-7,TGCAGTGCTGGTAGGACTAGCGGGGGCTACGAGCAGTACTTC,CSAGRTSGGYEQYF
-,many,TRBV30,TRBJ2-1,TGTGCCTGGACTATGACAGATGAGCAGTTCTTC,CAWTMTDEQFF
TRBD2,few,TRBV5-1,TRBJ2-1,TGCGCCAGCAGCCCGTTAGCGGGTTCGAGCTCCTACAATGAGCAGTTCTTC,CASSPLAGSSSYNEQFF
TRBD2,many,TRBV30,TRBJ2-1,TGTGCCTGGAGGTTAGCGGGAGGAACTGAGCAGTTCTTC,CAWRLAGGTEQFF
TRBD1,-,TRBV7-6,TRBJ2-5,TGTGCCAGCAGCTTAATCCGACAGGGTCAGACCCAGTACTTC,CASSLIRQGQTQYF
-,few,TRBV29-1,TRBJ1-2,TGCAGCGCCGGACAACCAGATAACTATGGCTACACCTTC,CSAGQPDNYGYTF
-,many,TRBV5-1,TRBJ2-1,TGCGCCAGCAGCTCCCCGGACGGCTTCTCCTACAATGAGCAGTTCTTC,CASSSPDGFSYNEQFF
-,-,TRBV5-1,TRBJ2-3,TGCGCCAGCAGCTTGGCCCGTGGGAGCCAAGATACGCAGTATTTT,CASSLARGSQDTQYF
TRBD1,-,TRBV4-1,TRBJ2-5,TGCGCCAGCAGCCGCACCCCCCCGGGACAGGGGTTCTCTTTAGAAGAGACCCAGTACTTC,CASSRTPPGQGFSLEETQYF
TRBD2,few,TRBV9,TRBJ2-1,TGTGCCAGCAGCCCCTGGACTAGCGGAAGTGAGCAGTTCTTC,CASSPWTSGSEQFF
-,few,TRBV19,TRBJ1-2,TGTGCCAGTAGTATACCGCGGGGCAGGGCGACGGGGAACTATGGCTACACCTTC,CASSIPRGRATGNYGYTF
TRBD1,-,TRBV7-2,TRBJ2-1,TGTGCCAGCAGCTTAGGAGGGGGCACCTACAATGAGCAGTTCTTC,CASSLGGGTYNEQFF
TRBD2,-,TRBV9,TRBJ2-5,TGTGCCAGCAGCAAAGGACTAGCGGGAGAAGAGACCCAGTACTTC,CASSKGLAGEETQYF
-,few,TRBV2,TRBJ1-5,TGTGCCAGCAGTGAATTTTGGGCTTCAGTGGAAGGGCGCAATCAGCCCCAGCATTTT,CASSEFWASVEGRNQPQHF
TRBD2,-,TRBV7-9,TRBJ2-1,TGTGCCAGCAGTGGGACTAGAGCGGGCAATGAGCAGTTCTTC,CASSGTRAGNEQFF
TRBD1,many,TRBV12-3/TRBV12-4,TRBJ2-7,TGTGCCAGCAGTTTTAAGGACAGGGGTTACGAGCAGTACTTC,CASSFKDRGYEQYF
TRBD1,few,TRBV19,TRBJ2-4,TGTGCCAGTAGTATGCACAGGGGATTAGCCAAAAACATTCAGTACTTC,CASSMHRGLAKNIQYF
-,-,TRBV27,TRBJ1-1,TGTGCCAGCAGTTTACGTGCGGATAGGGCAGGGACCACTGAAGCTTTCTTT,CASSLRADRAGTTEAFF
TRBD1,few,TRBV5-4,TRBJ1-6,TGTGCCAGCAGCCAAGACAGGGGAGGGTCACCCCTCCACTTT,CASSQDRGGSPLHF
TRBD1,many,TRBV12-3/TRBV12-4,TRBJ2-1,TGTGCCAGCAGGGGACAGGGGGCCTACAATGAGCAGTTCTTC,CASRGQGAYNEQFF
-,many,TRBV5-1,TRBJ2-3,TGCGCCAGCAGCTTGACTTCAGGGACTGATACGCAGTATTTT,CASSLTSGTDTQYF
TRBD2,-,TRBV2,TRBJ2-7,TGTGCCAGCACCGGACTAGCGGCGGGAGCTAACGAGCAGTACTTC,CASTGLAAGANEQYF
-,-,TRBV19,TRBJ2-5,TGTGCCAGTAGTACCCGGGGAGCCTCCGAGACCCAGTACTTC,CASSTRGASETQYF
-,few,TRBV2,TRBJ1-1,TGTGCCAGCAGTGAGGGACGGGATGAAGCTTTCTTT,CASSEGRDEAFF
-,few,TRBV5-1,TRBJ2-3,TGCGCCAGCCAGGGGTCAGTTACGCAGTATTTT,CASQGSVTQYF
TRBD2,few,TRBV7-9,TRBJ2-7,TGTGCCAGCAGCTCCCAGCCGGGACTAGCCCTATACGAGCAGTACTTC,CASSSQPGLALYEQYF
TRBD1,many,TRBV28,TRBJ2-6,TGTGCCAGCAGCTTTCTCCCTCCGGGACAGGGGGCGGCTGGGGCCAACGTCCTGACTTTC,CASSFLPPGQGAAGANVLTF
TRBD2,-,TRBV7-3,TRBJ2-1,TGTGCCAGCAGCTCAAGGACTAGCGGGACATCCAACTCCAATGAGCAGTTCTTC,CASSSRTSGTSNSNEQFF
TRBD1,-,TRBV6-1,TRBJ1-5,TGTGCCAGCGGACAGGGGGCCGATCAGCCCCAGCATTTT,CASGQGADQPQHF
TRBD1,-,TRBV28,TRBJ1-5,TGTGCCAGCAGTTTTGTCTCAGGGGGCGTAGGGAATCAGCCCCAGCATTTT,CASSFVSGGVGNQPQHF
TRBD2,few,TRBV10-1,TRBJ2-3,TGCGCCAGCAGTACTAGCGGGGTCGAAGATACGCAGTATTTT,CASSTSGVEDTQYF
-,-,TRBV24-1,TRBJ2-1,TGTGCCACCAGTGATTCCCGACAGACAGACAATGAGCAGTTCTTC,CATSDSRQTDNEQFF
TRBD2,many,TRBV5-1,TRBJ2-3,TGCGCCGGCAGCTTCCGGAGCGGGAGAGTATCGGATACGCAGTATTTT,CAGSFRSGRVSDTQYF
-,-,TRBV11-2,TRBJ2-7,TGTGCCAGCAGCCGAACAGAAAACTACGAGCAGTACTTC,CASSRTENYEQYF
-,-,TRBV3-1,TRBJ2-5,TGTGCCAGCAGCCCCCGCGGCCTAGGGGAGACCCAGTACTTC,CASSPRGLGETQYF
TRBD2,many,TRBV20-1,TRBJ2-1,TGCAGTGCCCACGGGACTAGCGACTACAATGAGCAGTTCTTC,CSAHGTSDYNEQFF